This TCR beta chain was recorded in a study of T cells after yellow fever vaccination (dated by TCRdb to the late 2010s). In the study overall: The SMART-Seq v4 Ultra Low Input RNA kit was used to prepare libraries from fractions with low cell numbers. Blood was drawn at multiple timepoints before and after primary and secondary immunization, with bulk PBMC replicates and cell subsets isolated. Two healthy male donors, one aged 18 to 30 and one aged 30 to 39 years, were included in the cohort. To follow T-cell clones before and after primary and booster YFV17D yellow fever vaccination, bulk TCR alpha and beta repertoires were sequenced over time.

This clonotype was seen many times. Which antigen it targets is not known. Nothing much larger sits one base from this clone, and base qualities are not available. The V end loses 3 bases and the J end loses 3 bases, and a stretch of 14 bases separates them. CDR1 and CDR2 (SGHNT, YYREEE) derive from the germline V gene (reference sequence). The CDR3 contains 15 residues, cysteine and phenylalanine counted. The read is trimmed to its CDR3 DNA, 45 bases read in frame from base 1. Taken with the paper, the label for treatment or condition translates to: live attenuated yellow fever vaccine strain. A standard Ficoll-Paque protocol was used to isolate PBMCs from peripheral blood. CD4 and CD8 T-cell fractions were isolated with Dynabeads CD4 and CD8 positive selection kits. TriZol was used to extract RNA from bulk PBMCs, from CD4 and CD8 fractions, and from dextramer-positive and dextramer-negative fractions.

What the study reported, not specific to this receptor: The secondary T-cell response was weaker than the primary response but faster, peaking on day 5 instead of day 15. FACS-sorted repertoires could contain abundant contaminating clonotypes from the bulk population, so computational filtering was required. A small share of clonotypes was detected in both CD4 and CD8 compartments, with the overlap likely arising from convergent recombination. Most clones expanded after primary vaccination were re-detected after the booster (96% of CD4 and about 88% of CD8), suggesting broad memory maintenance. Because only two donors were included in the study, the extent to which the findings can be generalized is limited.

TCR cDNA was made using 5'RACE template switching, a step that added a universal primer site and unique molecular identifiers. Priming for cDNA synthesis came from both the TCR alpha and TCR beta constant segments. Two PCR steps were used to amplify libraries, with sample barcodes and sequencing adapters being added in the second step. Libraries were sequenced on Illumina HiSeq 2500 (2x100 bp) or NovaSeq (2x150 bp). Turning to the authors' computational methods: MIGEC was used to demultiplex reads and collapse the reads into UMI consensus sequences, and MiXCR was used for V(D)J alignment. Using edgeR on replicate PBMC samples, clonotypes were called vaccine-responding if FDR was below 0.01 and the log2 fold change was above 5 up to day 15. Each bulk clonotype was labeled CD4 or CD8 based on which sequenced repertoire, CD4 or CD8, contained the clonotype at higher abundance. The public reads were reanalyzed by TCRdb: fastp trimming at Q25, MiXCR alignment, in-frame beta chains only. Each CDR3 protein appears once, grouped with its most common genes and DNA. TCRdb's processing, not the study's, gives the V and J calls here. This sample gives over 200,000 distinct CDR3 sequences in total; over 6.5% of them show up just once. Together, the top ten hold 0.85% to 1.2% of the sample.

The source of this sequence is a young man who received the YFV17D yellow fever vaccine. The sequence joins TRBV5-4 to TRBJ2-3; the D region may be TRBD1 or TRBD2, each matching 5 bases equally. The material was CD4+ T cells sorted from PBMCs, obtained on the day of the yellow fever booster vaccination. In nucleotides, the sequence is TGTGCCAGCAGCTCCCAACTAGGGGCTACAGATACGCAGTATTTT. It is translated as CASSSQLGATDTQYF. With all but the CDR3 taken from the reference TRBV5-4 and TRBJ2-3 genes, the full variable domain is: ETGVTQSPTHLIKTRGQQVTLRCSSQSGHNTVSWYQQALGQGPQFIFQYYREEENGRGNFPPRFSGLQFPNYSSELNVNALELDDSALYLCASSSQLGATDTQYFGPGTRLTVL.